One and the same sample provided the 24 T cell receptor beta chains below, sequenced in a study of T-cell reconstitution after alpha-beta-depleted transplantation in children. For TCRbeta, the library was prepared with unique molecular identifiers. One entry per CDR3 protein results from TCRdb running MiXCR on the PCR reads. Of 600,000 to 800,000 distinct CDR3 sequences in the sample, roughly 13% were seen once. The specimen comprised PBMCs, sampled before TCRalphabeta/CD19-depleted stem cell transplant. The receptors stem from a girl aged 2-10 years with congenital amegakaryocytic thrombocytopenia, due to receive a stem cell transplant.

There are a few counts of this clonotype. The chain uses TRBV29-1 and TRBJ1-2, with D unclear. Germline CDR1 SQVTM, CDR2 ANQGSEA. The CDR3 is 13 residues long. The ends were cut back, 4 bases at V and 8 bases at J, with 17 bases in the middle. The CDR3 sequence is CSVVLQPLGGYTF. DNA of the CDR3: TGCAGCGTTGTTTTGCAGCCTCTTGGGGGCTACACCTTC.

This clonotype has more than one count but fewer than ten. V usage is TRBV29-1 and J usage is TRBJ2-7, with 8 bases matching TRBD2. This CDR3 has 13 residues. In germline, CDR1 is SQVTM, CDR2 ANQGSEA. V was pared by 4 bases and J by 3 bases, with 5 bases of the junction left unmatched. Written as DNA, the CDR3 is TGCAGCGTTGCCAGCGGGAGAGTCTACGAGCAGTACTTC. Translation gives CSVASGRVYEQYF.

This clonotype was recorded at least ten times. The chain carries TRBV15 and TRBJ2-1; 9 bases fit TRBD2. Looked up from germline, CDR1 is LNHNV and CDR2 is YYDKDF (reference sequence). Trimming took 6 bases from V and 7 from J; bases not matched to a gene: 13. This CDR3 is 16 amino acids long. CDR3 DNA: TGTGCCACCAGTTTAAGAAGGAGCGGGAGGCCGAATGAGCAGTTCTTC. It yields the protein CATSLRRSGRPNEQFF.

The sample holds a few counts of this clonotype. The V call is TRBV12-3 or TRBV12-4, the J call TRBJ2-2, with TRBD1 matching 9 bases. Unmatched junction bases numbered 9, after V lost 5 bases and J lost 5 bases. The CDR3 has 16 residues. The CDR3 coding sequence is TGTGCCAGCAGTCCATCGGGACAGGGTATTACCGGGGAGCTGTTTTTT. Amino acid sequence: CASSPSGQGITGELFF.

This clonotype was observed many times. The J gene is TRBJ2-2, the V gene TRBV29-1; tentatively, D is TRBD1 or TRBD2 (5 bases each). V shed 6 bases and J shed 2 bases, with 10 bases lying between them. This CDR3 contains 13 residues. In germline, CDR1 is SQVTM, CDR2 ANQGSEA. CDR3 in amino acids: CSVGESNTGELFF. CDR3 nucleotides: TGCAGCGTGGGGGAAAGTAACACCGGGGAGCTGTTTTTT.

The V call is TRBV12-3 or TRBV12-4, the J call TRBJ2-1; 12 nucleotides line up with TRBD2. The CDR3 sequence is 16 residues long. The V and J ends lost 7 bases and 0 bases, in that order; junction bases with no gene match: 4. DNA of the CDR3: TGTGCCAGCACCACTAGCGGGGGGATCTCCTACAATGAGCAGTTCTTC. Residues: CASTTSGGISYNEQFF.

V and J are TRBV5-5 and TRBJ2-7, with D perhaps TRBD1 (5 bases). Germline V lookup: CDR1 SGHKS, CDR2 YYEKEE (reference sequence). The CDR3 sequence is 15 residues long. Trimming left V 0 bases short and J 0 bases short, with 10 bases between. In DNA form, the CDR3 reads TGTGCCAGCAGCTTGGAGGGGCATGGCTCCTACGAGCAGTACTTC. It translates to CASSLEGHGSYEQYF.

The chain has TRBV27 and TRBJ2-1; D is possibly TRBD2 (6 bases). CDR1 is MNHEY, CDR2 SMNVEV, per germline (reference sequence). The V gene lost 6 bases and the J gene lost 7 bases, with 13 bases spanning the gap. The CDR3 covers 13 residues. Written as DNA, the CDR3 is TGTGCCAGCAGCCGGGAGTACCCTAATGAGCAGTTCTTC. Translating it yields CASSREYPNEQFF.

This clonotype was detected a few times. The CDR3 sequence is CASSLDGFGNQPQHF. The CDR3 DNA reads as TGCGCCAGCAGCTTGGACGGGTTTGGCAATCAGCCCCAGCATTTT. The J gene is TRBJ1-5, the V gene TRBV5-1; D gene ambiguous. V was clipped by 0 bases and J by 2 bases, with 9 bases between them. Germline CDR1 and CDR2: SGHRS and YFSETQ. The CDR3 is 15 residues long.

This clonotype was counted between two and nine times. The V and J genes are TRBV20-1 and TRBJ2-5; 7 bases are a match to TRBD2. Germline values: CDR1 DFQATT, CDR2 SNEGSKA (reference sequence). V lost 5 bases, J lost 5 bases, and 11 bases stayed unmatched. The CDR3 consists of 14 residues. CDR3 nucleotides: TGCAGTGCTTACGTAGCGGGCCATCCTGAGACCCAGTACTTC. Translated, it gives CSAYVAGHPETQYF.

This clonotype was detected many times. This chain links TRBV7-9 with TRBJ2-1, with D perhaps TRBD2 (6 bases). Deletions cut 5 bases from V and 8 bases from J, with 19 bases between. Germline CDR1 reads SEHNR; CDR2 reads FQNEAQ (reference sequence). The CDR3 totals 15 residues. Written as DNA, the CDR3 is TGTGCCAGCAGCCCGGAGACTAGGCTAGGAGATGAGCAGTTCTTC. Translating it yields CASSPETRLGDEQFF.

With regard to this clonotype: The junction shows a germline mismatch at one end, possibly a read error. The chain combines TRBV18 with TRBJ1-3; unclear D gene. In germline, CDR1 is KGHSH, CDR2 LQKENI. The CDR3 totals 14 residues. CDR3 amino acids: CASSPGISGNTTYF. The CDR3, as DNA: TGTGCCAGCTCACCAGGTATCTCTGGAAACACCACATATTTT.

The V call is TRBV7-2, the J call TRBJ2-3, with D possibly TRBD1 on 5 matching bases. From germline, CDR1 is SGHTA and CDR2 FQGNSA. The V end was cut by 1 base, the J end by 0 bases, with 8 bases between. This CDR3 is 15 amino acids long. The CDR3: CASSLVWGSTDTQYF. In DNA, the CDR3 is TGTGCCAGCAGCTTAGTTTGGGGCAGCACAGATACGCAGTATTTT.

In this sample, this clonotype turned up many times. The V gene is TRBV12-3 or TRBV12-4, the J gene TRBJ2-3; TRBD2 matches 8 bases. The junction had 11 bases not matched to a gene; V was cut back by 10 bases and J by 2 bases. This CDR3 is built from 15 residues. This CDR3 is CATTFGTRFTDTQYF. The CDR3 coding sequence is TGTGCCACCACGTTTGGGACTAGGTTCACAGATACGCAGTATTTT.

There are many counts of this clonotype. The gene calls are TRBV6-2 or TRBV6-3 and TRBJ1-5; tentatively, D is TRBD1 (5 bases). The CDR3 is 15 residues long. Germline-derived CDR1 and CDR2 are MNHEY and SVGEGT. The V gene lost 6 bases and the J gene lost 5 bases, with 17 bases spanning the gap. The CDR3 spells CASRVAPGAHQPQHF. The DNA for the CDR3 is TGTGCCAGCAGAGTGGCCCCTGGGGCCCATCAGCCCCAGCATTTT.

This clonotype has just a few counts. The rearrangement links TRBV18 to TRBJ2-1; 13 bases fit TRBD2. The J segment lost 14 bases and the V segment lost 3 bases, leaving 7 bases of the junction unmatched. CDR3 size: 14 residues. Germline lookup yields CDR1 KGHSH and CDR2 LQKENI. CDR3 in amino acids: CASSPGTSGNMEFF. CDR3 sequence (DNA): TGTGCCAGCTCACCGGGGACTAGCGGGAATATGGAGTTCTTC.

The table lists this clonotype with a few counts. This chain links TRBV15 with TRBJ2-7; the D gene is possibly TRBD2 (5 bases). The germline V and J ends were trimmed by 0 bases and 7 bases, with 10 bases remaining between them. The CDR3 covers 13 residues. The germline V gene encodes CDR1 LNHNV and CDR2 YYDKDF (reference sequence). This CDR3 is CATSRDSGSEQYF. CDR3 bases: TGTGCCACCAGCAGAGATTCGGGATCGGAGCAGTACTTC.

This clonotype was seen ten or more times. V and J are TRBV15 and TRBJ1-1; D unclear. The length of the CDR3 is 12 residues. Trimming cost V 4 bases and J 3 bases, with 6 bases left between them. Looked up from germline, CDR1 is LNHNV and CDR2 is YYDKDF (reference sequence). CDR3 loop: CATSMLDTEAFF. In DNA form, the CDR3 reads TGTGCCACCAGCATGTTAGACACTGAAGCTTTCTTT.

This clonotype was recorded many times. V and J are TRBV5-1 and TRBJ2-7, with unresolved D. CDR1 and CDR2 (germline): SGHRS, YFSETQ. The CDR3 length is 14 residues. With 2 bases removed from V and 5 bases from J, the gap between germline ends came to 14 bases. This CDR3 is CASSLRTRVDEQYF. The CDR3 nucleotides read TGCGCCAGCAGCTTAAGGACCCGGGTCGACGAGCAGTACTTC.

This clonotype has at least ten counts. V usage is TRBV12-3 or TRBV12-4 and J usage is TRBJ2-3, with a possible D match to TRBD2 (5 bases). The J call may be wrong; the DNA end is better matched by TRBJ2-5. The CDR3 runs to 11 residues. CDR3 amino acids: CASSLGSTQYF. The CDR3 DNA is TGTGCCAGCAGTTTGGGGAGCACCCAGTACTTC.

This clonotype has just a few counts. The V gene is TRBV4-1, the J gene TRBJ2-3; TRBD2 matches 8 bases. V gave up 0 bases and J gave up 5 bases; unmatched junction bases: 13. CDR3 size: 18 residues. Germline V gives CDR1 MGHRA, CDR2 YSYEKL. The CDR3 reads CASSQDRGRAGEGDTQYF. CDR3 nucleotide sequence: TGCGCCAGCAGCCAAGATAGGGGGAGAGCGGGGGAAGGAGATACGCAGTATTTT.

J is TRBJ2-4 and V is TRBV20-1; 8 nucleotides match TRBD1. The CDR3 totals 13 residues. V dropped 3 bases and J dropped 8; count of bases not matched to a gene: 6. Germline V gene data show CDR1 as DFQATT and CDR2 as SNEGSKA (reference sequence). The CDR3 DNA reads TGCAGTGCTAGGAACAGGGGGTCGGACATTCAGTACTTC. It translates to CSARNRGSDIQYF.

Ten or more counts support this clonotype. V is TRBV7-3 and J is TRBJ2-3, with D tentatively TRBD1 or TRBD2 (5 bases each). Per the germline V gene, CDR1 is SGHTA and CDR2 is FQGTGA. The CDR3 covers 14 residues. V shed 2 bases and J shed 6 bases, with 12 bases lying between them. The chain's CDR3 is CASSLVGASDTQYF. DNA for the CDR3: TGTGCCAGCAGCTTAGTCGGGGCGTCCGATACGCAGTATTTT.

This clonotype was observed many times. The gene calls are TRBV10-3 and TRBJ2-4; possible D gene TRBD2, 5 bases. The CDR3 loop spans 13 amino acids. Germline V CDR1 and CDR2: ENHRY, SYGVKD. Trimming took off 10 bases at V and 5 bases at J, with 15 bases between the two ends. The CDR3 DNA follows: TGTGCCACCGGGGTACCAATTGAAAACATTCAGTACTTC. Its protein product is CATGVPIENIQYF.